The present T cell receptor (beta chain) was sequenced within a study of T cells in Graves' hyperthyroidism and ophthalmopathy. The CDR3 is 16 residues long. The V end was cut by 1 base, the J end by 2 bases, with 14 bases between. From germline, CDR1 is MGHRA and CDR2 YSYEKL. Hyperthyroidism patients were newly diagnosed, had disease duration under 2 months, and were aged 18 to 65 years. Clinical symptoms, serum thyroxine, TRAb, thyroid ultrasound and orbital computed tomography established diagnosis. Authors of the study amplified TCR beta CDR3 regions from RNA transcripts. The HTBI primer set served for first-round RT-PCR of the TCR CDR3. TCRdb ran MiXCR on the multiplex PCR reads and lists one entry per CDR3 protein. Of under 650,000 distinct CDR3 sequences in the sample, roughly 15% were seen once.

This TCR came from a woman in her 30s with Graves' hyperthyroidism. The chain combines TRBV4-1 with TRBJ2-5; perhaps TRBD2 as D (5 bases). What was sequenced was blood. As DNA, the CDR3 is TGCGCCAGCAGCCAAGGAGGCCGAGGGCGGCAAGAGACCCAGTACTTC. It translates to CASSQGGRGRQETQYF.